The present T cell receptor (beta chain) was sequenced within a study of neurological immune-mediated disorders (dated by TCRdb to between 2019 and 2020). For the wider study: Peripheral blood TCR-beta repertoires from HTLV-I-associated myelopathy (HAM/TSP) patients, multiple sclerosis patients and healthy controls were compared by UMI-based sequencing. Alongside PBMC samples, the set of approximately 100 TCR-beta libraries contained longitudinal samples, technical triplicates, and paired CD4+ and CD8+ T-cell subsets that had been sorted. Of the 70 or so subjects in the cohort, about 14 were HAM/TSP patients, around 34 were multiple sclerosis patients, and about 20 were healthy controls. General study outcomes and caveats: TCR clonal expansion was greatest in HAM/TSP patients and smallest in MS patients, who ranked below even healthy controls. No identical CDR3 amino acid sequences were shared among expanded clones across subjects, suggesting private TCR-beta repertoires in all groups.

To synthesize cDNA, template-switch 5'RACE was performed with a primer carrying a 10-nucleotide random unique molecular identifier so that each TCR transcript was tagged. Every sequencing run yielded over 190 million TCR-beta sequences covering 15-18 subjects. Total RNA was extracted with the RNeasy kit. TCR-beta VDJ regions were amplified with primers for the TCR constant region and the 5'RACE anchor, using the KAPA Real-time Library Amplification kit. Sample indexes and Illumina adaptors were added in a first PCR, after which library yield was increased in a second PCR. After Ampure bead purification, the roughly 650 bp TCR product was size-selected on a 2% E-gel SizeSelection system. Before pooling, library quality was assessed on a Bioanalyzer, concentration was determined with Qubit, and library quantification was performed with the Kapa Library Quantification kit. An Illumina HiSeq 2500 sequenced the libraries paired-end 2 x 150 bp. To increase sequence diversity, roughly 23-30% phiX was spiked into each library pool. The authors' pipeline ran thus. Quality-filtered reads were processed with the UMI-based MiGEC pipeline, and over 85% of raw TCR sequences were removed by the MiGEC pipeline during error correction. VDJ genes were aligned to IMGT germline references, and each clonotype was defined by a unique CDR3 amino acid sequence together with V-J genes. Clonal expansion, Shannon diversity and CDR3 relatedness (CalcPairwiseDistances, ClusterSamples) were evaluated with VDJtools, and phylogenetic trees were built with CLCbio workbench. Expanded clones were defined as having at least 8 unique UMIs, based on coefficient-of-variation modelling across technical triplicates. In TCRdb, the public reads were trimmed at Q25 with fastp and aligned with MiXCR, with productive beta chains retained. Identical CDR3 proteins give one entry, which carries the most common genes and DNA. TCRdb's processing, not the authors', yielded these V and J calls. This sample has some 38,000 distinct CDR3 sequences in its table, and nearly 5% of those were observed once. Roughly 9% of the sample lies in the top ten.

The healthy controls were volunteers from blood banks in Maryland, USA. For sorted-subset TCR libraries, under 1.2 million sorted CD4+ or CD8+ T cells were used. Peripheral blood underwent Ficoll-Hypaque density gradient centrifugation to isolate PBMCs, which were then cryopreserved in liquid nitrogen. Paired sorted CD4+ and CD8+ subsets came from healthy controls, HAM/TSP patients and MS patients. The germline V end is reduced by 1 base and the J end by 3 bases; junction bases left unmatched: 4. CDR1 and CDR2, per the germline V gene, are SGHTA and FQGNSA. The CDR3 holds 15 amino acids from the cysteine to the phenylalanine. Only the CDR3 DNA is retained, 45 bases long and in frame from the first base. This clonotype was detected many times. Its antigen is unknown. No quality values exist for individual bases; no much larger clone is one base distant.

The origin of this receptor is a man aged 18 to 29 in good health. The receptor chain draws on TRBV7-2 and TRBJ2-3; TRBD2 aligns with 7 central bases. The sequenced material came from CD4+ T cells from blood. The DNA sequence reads TGTGCCAGCAGCTTAGGGGGGGGGAGGACAGATACGCAGTATTTT. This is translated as CASSLGGGRTDTQYF.